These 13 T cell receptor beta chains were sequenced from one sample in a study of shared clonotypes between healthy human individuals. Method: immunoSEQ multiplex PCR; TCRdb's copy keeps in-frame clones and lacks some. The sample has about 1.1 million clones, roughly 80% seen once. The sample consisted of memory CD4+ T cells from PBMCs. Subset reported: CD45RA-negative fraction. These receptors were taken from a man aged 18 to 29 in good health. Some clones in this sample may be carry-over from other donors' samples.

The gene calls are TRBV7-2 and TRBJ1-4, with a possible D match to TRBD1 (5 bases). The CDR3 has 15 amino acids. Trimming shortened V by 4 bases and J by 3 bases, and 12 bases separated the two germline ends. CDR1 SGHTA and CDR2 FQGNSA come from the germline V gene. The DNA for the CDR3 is TGTGCCAGCAGCTGGCAGGGATCTGCTAATGAAAAACTGTTTTTT. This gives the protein CASSWQGSANEKLFF.

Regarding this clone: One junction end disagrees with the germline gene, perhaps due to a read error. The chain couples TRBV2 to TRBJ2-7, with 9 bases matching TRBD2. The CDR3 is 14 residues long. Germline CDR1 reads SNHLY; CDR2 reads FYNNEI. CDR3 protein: CASTPTSGTINLAF. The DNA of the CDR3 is TGTGCCAGCACCCCGACTAGCGGCACCATCAATCTGGCCTTC.

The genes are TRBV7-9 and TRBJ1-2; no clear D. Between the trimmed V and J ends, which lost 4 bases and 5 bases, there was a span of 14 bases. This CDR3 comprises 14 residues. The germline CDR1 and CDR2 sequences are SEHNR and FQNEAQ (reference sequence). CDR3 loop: CASSSLGLPYGYTF. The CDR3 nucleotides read TGTGCCAGCAGCTCGTTAGGACTGCCGTATGGCTACACCTTC.

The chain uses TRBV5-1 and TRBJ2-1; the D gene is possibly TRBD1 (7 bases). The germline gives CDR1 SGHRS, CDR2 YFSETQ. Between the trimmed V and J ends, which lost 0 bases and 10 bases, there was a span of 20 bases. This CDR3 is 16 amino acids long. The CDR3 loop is CASSLAGGTAREEQFF. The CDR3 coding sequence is TGCGCCAGCAGCTTGGCCGGAGGGACAGCGAGAGAGGAGCAGTTCTTC.

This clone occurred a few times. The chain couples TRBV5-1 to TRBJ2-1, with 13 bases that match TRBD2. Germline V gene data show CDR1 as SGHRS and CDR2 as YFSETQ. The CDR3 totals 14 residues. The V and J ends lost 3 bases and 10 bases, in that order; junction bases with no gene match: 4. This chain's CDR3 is CASSSGTSGTEQFF. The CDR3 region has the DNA TGCGCCAGCAGCTCCGGGACTAGCGGGACCGAGCAGTTCTTC.

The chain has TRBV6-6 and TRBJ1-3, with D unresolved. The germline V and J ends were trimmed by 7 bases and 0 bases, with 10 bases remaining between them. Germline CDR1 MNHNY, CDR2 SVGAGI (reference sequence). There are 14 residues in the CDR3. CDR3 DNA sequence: TGTGCCAGCACCCCCGCGACCTCTGGAAACACCATATATTTT. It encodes CASTPATSGNTIYF.

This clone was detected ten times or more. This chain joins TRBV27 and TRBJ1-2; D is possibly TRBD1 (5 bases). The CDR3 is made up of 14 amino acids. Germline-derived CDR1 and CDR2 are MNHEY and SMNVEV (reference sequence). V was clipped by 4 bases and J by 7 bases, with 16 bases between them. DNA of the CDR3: TGTGCCAGCAGTTACAAGCCCGGGGCGGGTGGCTACACCTTC. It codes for CASSYKPGAGGYTF.

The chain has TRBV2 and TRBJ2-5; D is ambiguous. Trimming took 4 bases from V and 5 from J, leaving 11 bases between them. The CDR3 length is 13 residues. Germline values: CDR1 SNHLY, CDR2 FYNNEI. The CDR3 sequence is CASSVGFRETQYF. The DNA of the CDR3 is TGTGCCAGCAGTGTCGGCTTTAGGGAGACCCAGTACTTC.

DNA for the CDR3: TGTGCCAGCAGTAAGATGGGACACACTGAAGCTTTCTTT. Its protein is CASSKMGHTEAFF. This chain links TRBV11-3 with TRBJ1-1, with a tentative D call TRBD1 (5 bases). Germline V gene sequence: CDR1 SGHNT, CDR2 YENEEA. V lost 6 bases, J lost 3 bases, and 11 bases lay in between. The CDR3 loop spans 13 amino acids.

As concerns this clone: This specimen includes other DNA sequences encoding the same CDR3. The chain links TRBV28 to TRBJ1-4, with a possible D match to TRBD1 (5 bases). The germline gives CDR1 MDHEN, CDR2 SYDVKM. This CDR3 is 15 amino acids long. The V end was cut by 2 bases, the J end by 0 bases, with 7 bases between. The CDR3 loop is CASSLGGATNEKLFF. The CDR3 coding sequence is TGTGCCAGCAGTTTAGGAGGGGCAACTAATGAAAAACTGTTTTTT.

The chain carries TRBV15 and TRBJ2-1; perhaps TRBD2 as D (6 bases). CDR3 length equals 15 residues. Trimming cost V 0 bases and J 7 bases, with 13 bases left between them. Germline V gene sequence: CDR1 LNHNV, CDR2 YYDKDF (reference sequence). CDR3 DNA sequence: TGTGCCACCAGCAGAGAAAGCGGGTTGAGGAATGAGCAGTTCTTC. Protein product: CATSRESGLRNEQFF.

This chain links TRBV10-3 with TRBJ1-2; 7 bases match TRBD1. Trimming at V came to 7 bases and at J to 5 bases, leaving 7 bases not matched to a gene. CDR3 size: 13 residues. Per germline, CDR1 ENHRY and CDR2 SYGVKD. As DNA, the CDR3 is TGTGCCATCACCGGGGACAGCAGATATGGCTACACCTTC. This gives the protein CAITGDSRYGYTF.

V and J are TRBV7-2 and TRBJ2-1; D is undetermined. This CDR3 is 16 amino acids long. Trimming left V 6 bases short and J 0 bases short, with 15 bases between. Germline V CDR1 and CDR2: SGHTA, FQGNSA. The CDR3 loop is CASSRLSASSYNEQFF. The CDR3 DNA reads TGTGCCAGCAGTCGCCTTTCTGCGAGCTCCTACAATGAGCAGTTCTTC.